This entry lists 5 T cell receptor beta chains sequenced from one sample in a study of T cell responses to AZD1222 COVID-19 vaccine. The table came from immunoSEQ multiplex PCR; TCRdb's copy has only in-frame clones and leaves some out. Of approximately 180,000 clones listed, 88% are singletons. This specimen was peripheral blood, taken on day 0 of AZD1222 vaccination. The receptors here all came from an adult in good health.

The chain carries TRBV2 and TRBJ1-2, with 10 nucleotides matching TRBD1. The ends lost 8 bases at V and 5 bases at J; junction bases unmatched: 8. Germline CDR1 is SNHLY and CDR2 is FYNNEI. CDR3 size: 14 residues. CDR3 residues: CASSGGTGVYGYTF. CDR3 nucleotides: TGTGCCAGCTCAGGAGGGACAGGGGTGTATGGCTACACCTTC.

This clone showed up just once. This chain links TRBV25-1 with TRBJ1-2, with 7 bases that match TRBD1. The V gene's germline CDR1 is MGHDK and CDR2 SYGVNS. The CDR3 runs to 11 residues. Trimming at V came to 9 bases and at J to 8 bases, leaving 6 bases not matched to a gene. CDR3 DNA: TGTGCCAGGGAACAGGGGTGGGGCTACACCTTC. It specifies CAREQGWGYTF.

CDR3 nucleotide sequence: TGTGCCAGCTCACCAGGGGACTCCTACGAGCAGTACTTC. Translating it yields CASSPGDSYEQYF. This chain links TRBV18 with TRBJ2-7; no firm D call. Germline loops: CDR1 KGHSH, CDR2 LQKENI. Trimming took 2 bases from V and 0 from J, leaving 5 bases between them. CDR3 length: 13 amino acids.

The chain links TRBV7-3 to TRBJ2-5; 7 positions agree with TRBD1. Germline values: CDR1 SGHTA, CDR2 FQGTGA. V shed 5 bases and J 5 bases; nucleotides not matched to a gene: 11. The CDR3 runs to 15 residues. This CDR3 is CASSRTGTVMETQYF. CDR3 coding DNA: TGTGCCAGCAGCAGAACCGGGACAGTCATGGAGACCCAGTACTTC.

The chain links TRBV6-5 to TRBJ1-1, with 8 nucleotides matching TRBD1. The CDR3 has 16 amino acids. The germline CDR1 and CDR2 sequences are MNHEY and SVGAGI. V shed 4 bases, J shed 1 base, and the junction held 8 bases outside the gene matches. CDR3 residues: CASSLYSGQANTEAFF. The CDR3 bases are TGTGCCAGCAGTTTATATTCGGGACAGGCGAACACTGAAGCTTTCTTT.